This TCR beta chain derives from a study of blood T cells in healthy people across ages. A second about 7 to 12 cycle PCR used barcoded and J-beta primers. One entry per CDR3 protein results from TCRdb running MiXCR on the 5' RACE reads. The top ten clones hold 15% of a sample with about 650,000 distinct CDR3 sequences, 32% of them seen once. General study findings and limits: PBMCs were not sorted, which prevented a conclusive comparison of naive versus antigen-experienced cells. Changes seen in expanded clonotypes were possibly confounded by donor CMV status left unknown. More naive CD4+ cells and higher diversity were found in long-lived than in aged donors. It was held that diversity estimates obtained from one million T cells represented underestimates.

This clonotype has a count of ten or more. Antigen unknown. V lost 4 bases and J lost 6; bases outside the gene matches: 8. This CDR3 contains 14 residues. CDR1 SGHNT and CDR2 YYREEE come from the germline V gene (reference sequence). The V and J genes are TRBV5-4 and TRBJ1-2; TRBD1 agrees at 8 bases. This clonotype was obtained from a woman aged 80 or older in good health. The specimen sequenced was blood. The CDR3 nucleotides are TGTGCCAGCAGCAAAGGGGCGACAGGGGATGGCTACACCTTC. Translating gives CASSKGATGDGYTF.